These 22 T cell receptor beta chains share one sample of origin, sequenced in a study of blood T cell repertoires in COVID-19. Some clones are missing from TCRdb's copy, which holds only in-frame ones; the method was immunoSEQ multiplex PCR. The data show 70,000 to 80,000 clones, approximately 84% seen once. Sequencing was performed on peripheral blood. These receptor sequences come from a human donor in a cohort sampled during active COVID-19.

V is TRBV13 and J is TRBJ2-6; D ambiguous. This CDR3 region has 15 residues. In germline, CDR1 is PRHDT, CDR2 FYEKMQ (reference sequence). V dropped 8 bases and J dropped 0 bases, with 11 bases sitting between them. The CDR3 DNA reads as TGTGCCAGCGGTTCGCAGGTCTCTGGGGCCAACGTCCTGACTTTC. Amino acid sequence: CASGSQVSGANVLTF.

This clone was seen just once. The chain has TRBV10-1 and TRBJ2-5; D is possibly TRBD1 (6 bases). Trimming pared 0 bases from V and 5 bases from J, leaving 13 bases between. The germline CDR1 and CDR2 sequences are WNHNN and SYGVQD (reference sequence). The CDR3 has 15 amino acids. For the CDR3, the DNA is TGCGCCAGCAGTGAGTCTCAGGGGCTGGGGGAGACCCAGTACTTC. Translating it yields CASSESQGLGETQYF.

The chain links TRBV10-3 to TRBJ2-7, with a tentative D call TRBD2 (6 bases). Germline lookup yields CDR1 ENHRY and CDR2 SYGVKD. The germline V and J ends were trimmed by 0 bases and 9 bases, with 6 bases remaining between them. This CDR3 is 11 amino acids long. CDR3 residues: CAISESGGQYF. DNA of the CDR3: TGTGCCATCAGTGAGTCGGGGGGGCAGTACTTC.

This clone appeared a single time. The chain couples TRBV10-3 to TRBJ2-2; D gene ambiguous. Germline V gene lookup returns CDR1 ENHRY and CDR2 SYGVKD. There are 14 residues in the CDR3. Between the trimmed V and J ends, which lost 8 bases and 0 bases, there was a span of 10 bases. CDR3 sequence: CAIASDPNTGELFF. The CDR3 DNA reads as TGTGCCATCGCCAGCGACCCGAACACCGGGGAGCTGTTTTTT.

The rearrangement joins TRBV18 to TRBJ1-1; 8 bases align to TRBD1. From germline, CDR1 is KGHSH and CDR2 LQKENI. Germline trimming cut 2 bases from V and 0 bases from J; bases unmatched to any gene: 5. CDR3 length: 16 amino acids. The CDR3 DNA sequence: TGTGCCAGCTCACCAATAGGCAGGGGGCTGAACACTGAAGCTTTCTTT. Translating it yields CASSPIGRGLNTEAFF.

The gene calls are TRBV7-9 and TRBJ2-2, with D uncertain. CDR3 length: 16 amino acids. The germline V and J ends were trimmed by 7 bases and 2 bases, with 17 bases remaining between them. Germline lookup yields CDR1 SEHNR and CDR2 FQNEAQ (reference sequence). In nucleotides, the CDR3 is TGTGCCAGCAAGCCCCTCCAGGTCGCCAACACCGGGGAGCTGTTTTTT. It translates to CASKPLQVANTGELFF.

V is TRBV5-6 and J is TRBJ2-3; D may be TRBD1 (5 bases). Germline values: CDR1 SGHDT, CDR2 YYEEEE. The V gene lost 0 bases and the J gene lost 1 base, with 9 bases spanning the gap. The CDR3 sequence is 15 residues long. The CDR3 protein is CASSLEGIGTDTQYF. As DNA, the CDR3 is TGTGCCAGCAGCTTGGAGGGGATCGGCACAGATACGCAGTATTTT.

The V gene is TRBV7-3, the J gene TRBJ2-1; D gene uncertain. This CDR3 has 15 amino acids. V lost 2 bases, J lost 3 bases, and 11 bases lay in between. The germline CDR1 and CDR2 sequences are SGHTA and FQGTGA. The CDR3 DNA reads as TGTGCCAGCAGCTTACGGCAGGCCTTCTACAATGAGCAGTTCTTC. As protein: CASSLRQAFYNEQFF.

This rearrangement joins TRBV5-4 to TRBJ1-3, with D possibly matching TRBD1 (5 bases). This CDR3 spans 18 amino acids. Deletions cut 0 bases from V and 0 bases from J, with 16 bases between. Germline lookup yields CDR1 SGHNT and CDR2 YYREEE (reference sequence). The chain's CDR3 is CASSLGGSAGSSGNTIYF. CDR3 DNA sequence: TGTGCCAGCAGCTTGGGGGGCTCCGCGGGGAGCTCTGGAAACACCATATATTTT.

V and J are TRBV28 and TRBJ1-2, with 7 bases aligning to TRBD1. The CDR3 has 14 residues. The V and J ends lost 5 bases and 1 base, in that order; junction bases with no gene match: 4. From germline, CDR1 is MDHEN and CDR2 SYDVKM. As DNA, the CDR3 is TGTGCCAGCAGTCGACAGGGCTTTAACTATGGCTACACCTTC. This gives the protein CASSRQGFNYGYTF.

This clone was seen a handful of times. The sample contains more than one DNA sequence encoding this CDR3. The DNA of the CDR3 is TGTGCCAGCTCACCGGGCAGGGACTATGGCTACACCTTC. Translation: CASSPGRDYGYTF. V is TRBV18 and J is TRBJ1-2; tentative D call: TRBD1 (5 bases). Germline CDR1 is KGHSH and CDR2 is LQKENI. This CDR3 is 13 amino acids long. The V and J ends lost 3 bases and 3 bases respectively, with 8 bases between them.

CDR3 coding DNA: TGTGCCAGCAGCGCGGACAGGGGGCGCGATGGCTACACCTTC. The encoded protein is CASSADRGRDGYTF. J is TRBJ1-2 and V is TRBV6-4; TRBD1 matches at 11 bases. Trimming cost V 6 bases and J 6 bases; bases outside gene matches: 6. This CDR3 spans 14 amino acids. The germline V gene has CDR1 MRHNA and CDR2 SNTAGT.

The chain combines TRBV29-1 with TRBJ2-2; TRBD1 aligns across 9 bases. After removal of 4 bases from V and 4 bases from J, the junction contained 1 base not matched to a gene. Per germline, CDR1 SQVTM and CDR2 ANQGSEA. The CDR3 consists of 13 residues. DNA for the CDR3: TGCAGCGTTGGGACAGGGGTCACCGGGGAGCTGTTTTTT. Translating it yields CSVGTGVTGELFF.

The chain has TRBV12-3 or TRBV12-4 and TRBJ1-1, with TRBD1 as a possible D gene (5 bases). There are 13 residues in the CDR3. The V end lost 5 bases, the J end lost 8 bases, and 15 bases lay between the germline ends. CDR3 sequence: CASSPSTKGEAFF. For the CDR3, the DNA is TGTGCCAGCAGTCCATCTACTAAGGGGGAAGCTTTCTTT.

This clone was observed once. The V gene is TRBV6-4, the J gene TRBJ1-1; the match to TRBD1 covers 7 bases. The CDR3 is 13 residues long. Germline values: CDR1 MRHNA, CDR2 SNTAGT. V was clipped by 6 bases and J by 2 bases; unmatched bases: 3. CDR3: CASSRDSNTEAFF. CDR3 bases: TGTGCCAGCAGCCGGGACAGCAACACTGAAGCTTTCTTT.

The chain carries TRBV5-4 and TRBJ2-3; 8 bases match TRBD2. Germline V gene sequence: CDR1 SGHNT, CDR2 YYREEE (reference sequence). V dropped 0 bases and J dropped 0; count of bases not matched to a gene: 6. The CDR3 totals 17 residues. CDR3: CASSLAGGASSTDTQYF. In nucleotides, the CDR3 is TGTGCCAGCAGCTTGGCCGGGGGGGCGAGTAGCACAGATACGCAGTATTTT.

The chain employs TRBV5-1 and TRBJ1-6; D uncertain. This CDR3 region has 15 residues. The germline CDR1 and CDR2 sequences are SGHRS and YFSETQ. With 1 base removed from V and 9 bases from J, the gap between germline ends came to 14 bases. CDR3 in amino acids: CASSLSSTIGSPLHF. The DNA of the CDR3 is TGCGCCAGCAGCTTGTCCAGTACTATAGGTTCACCCCTCCACTTT.

This sequence joins TRBV7-3 and TRBJ1-6, with D possibly TRBD1 on 6 matching bases. The germline CDR1 and CDR2 sequences are SGHTA and FQGTGA. Trimming cost V 5 bases and J 7 bases, with 15 bases left between them. The CDR3 spans 15 residues. CDR3 region: CASSPRPDRNSPLHF. The DNA for the CDR3 is TGTGCCAGCAGCCCCAGACCGGACAGAAATTCACCCCTCCACTTT.

This rearrangement joins TRBV18 to TRBJ2-7; D perhaps matches TRBD1 (6 bases). Trimming left V 4 bases short and J 3 bases short, with 22 bases between. Per the germline V gene, CDR1 is KGHSH and CDR2 is LQKENI. The CDR3 runs 17 residues. CDR3 in amino acids: CASSHGSTGTKGYEQYF. The DNA for the CDR3 is TGTGCCAGCTCACACGGGTCGACAGGTACAAAGGGCTACGAGCAGTACTTC.

This sequence joins TRBV30 and TRBJ1-2, with 8 bases aligning to TRBD1. Trimming at V came to 1 base and at J to 8 bases, leaving 12 bases not matched to a gene. CDR3 length equals 15 residues. Germline assignment: CDR1 GTSNPN and CDR2 SVGIG (reference sequence). The CDR3 region has the DNA TGTGCCTGGAGTGCGCGAACAGGGGGGGGACAGGGCTACACCTTC. Amino acids: CAWSARTGGGQGYTF. The whole variable domain, remainder taken from reference TRBV30 and TRBJ1-2, is SQTIHQWPATLVQPVGSPLSLECTVEGTSNPNLYWYRQAAGRGLQLLFYSVGIGQISSEVPQNLSASRPQDRQFILSSKKLLLSDSGFYLCAWSARTGGGQGYTFGSGTRLTVV.

The chain is built from TRBV14 and TRBJ2-3; perhaps TRBD2 as D (6 bases). Germline V gene lookup returns CDR1 SGHDN and CDR2 FVKESK. V dropped 1 base and J dropped 4 bases, with 6 bases sitting between them. The CDR3 runs 13 residues. The CDR3 loop reads CASSQGGADTQYF. CDR3 nucleotide sequence: TGTGCCAGCAGCCAAGGCGGGGCAGATACGCAGTATTTT.

This clone was observed a single time. This rearrangement joins TRBV7-2 to TRBJ2-1, with D perhaps TRBD1 (8 bases). The V end lost 5 bases, the J end lost 9 bases, and 14 bases lay between the germline ends. The germline gives CDR1 SGHTA, CDR2 FQGNSA. The CDR3 length is 13 residues. CDR3 coding DNA: TGTGCCAGCAGCCTGGACAGGGAGGGTGAGCAGTTCTTC. Translation: CASSLDREGEQFF.